Listed here is a single T cell receptor (beta chain). Its target antigen remains unknown. One base away there is no much larger clone; base qualities are not given. For CDR1 and CDR2, the germline V gene (reference sequence) lists SGHNT and YYREEE. The CDR3 measures 14 amino acids from cysteine to phenylalanine. Left in the record is the CDR3 DNA by itself, 42 bases read in frame from the first base. Trimming costs V 4 bases and J 1 base, and their ends lie 12 bases apart. This record belongs to a study of control samples from healthy donors and cancer patients (dated by TCRdb to between 2020 and 2021). Libraries were constructed by the immunoSEQ multiplex PCR assay. In TCRdb, the immuneACCESS table is reduced to in-frame sequences with V and J assigned. These tables do not hold every clone; where another copy was compared, an unresolved V gene accounts for under half, and the others remain unexplained. The sample data list tens of thousands of clones, and approximately 89% of these were observed just once. Around 5.1% of the sample is in the top ten clones.

Recombination linked TRBV5-4 to TRBJ2-7; the D segment could be TRBD2, given 5 matching bases. Source material: PBMCs. This clonotype was obtained from a man between 60 and 75 years old with colorectal cancer. The CDR3 region reads CASSRGLISYEQYF. The sequenced DNA is TGTGCCAGCAGCCGAGGACTTATATCCTACGAGCAGTACTTC.